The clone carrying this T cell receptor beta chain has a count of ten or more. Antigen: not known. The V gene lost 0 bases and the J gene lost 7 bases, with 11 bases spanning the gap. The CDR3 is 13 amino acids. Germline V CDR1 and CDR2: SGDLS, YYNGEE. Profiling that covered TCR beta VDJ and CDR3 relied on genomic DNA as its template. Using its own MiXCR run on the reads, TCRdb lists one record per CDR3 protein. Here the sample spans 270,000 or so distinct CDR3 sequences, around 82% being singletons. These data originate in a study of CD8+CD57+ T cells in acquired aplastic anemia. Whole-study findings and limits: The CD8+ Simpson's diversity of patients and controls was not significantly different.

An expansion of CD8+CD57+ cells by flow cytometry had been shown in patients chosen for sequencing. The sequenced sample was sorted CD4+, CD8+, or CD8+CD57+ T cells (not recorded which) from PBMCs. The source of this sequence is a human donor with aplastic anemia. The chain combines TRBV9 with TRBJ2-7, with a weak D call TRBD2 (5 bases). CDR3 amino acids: CASSVETTGEQYF. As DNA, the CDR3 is TGTGCCAGCAGCGTAGAGACCACGGGGGAGCAGTACTTC.